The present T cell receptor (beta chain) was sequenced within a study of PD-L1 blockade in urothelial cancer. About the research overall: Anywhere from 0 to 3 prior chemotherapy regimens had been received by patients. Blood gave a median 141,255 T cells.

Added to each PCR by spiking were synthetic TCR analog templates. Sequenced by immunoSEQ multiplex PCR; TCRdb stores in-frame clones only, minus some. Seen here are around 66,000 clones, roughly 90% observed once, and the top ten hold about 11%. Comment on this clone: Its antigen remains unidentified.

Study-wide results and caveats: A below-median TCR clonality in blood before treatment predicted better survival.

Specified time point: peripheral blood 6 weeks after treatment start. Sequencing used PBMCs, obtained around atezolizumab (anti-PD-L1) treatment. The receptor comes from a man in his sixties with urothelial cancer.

The CDR3 coding sequence is TGTGCCAGCAGTTATTCTATACTACGGGACGAGCAGTACTTC. Its protein is CASSYSILRDEQYF. The V call is TRBV6-5, the J call TRBJ2-7; D call uncertain. Between the trimmed V and J ends, which lost 3 bases and 5 bases, there was a span of 14 bases. The CDR3 is 14 residues long. CDR1 and CDR2 (germline): MNHEY, SVGAGI.